This T cell receptor beta chain is from a study of T cell repertoires in ileal Crohn's disease. Findings and caveats of the study: Every patient over 26.8% clonality showed endoscopic recurrence.

Eligibility required adulthood, ileal or ileocolonic Crohn's disease and indicated ileocolonic resection. Approximately 500 nanograms of biopsy DNA per sample underwent TCRB immunosequencing. Using immunoSEQ multiplex PCR, the repertoire was profiled, and TCRdb retains in-frame clones only, with some absent. The sample includes more than 3,500 clones, roughly three quarters of them seen just once. As for this clone: The antigen is undetermined.

Sequences were obtained from ileal tissue. This clonotype was sampled from an adult with Crohn's disease.

CDR3 sequence reads: CASSLDPRDEQFF. In DNA, the CDR3 is TGTGCCAGCAGCTTAGACCCGAGGGATGAGCAGTTCTTC. The rearrangement links TRBV7-2 to TRBJ2-1, with D perhaps TRBD2 (5 bases). This CDR3 has 13 amino acids. The V end was cut by 1 base, the J end by 8 bases, with 9 bases between. Germline CDR1 is SGHTA and CDR2 is FQGNSA.